The sequence of this T cell receptor (beta chain) was determined in a study of Ad26.COV2.S vaccination and SARS-CoV-2 variants. Study summary: It was the COV1001 Ad26.COV2.S trial arm that included the donor.

As for treatment: 15 to 20 received Ad26.COV2.S at low or high dose, single or two shots; 5 received placebo; per-sample allocation not given. Sampling occurred on day 63 after the first vaccine or placebo injection. The CDR3 is made up of 13 amino acids. Between the trimmed V and J ends, which lost 4 bases and 3 bases, there was a span of 9 bases. Germline CDR1 MNHEY, CDR2 SVGAGI. General study findings and limits: Vaccine and placebo recipients had similar non-spike TCR breadth.

Data came from immunoSEQ multiplex PCR; TCRdb stores just in-frame clones and leaves some out. In the table there are about 680,000 clones, roughly nine tenths of which are singletons. A word on this clone: Its target is not known.

The V call is TRBV6-5, the J call TRBJ1-1; D ambiguous. This TCR derives from a person aged 18-65 years who received the Ad26.COV2.S COVID-19 vaccine or a placebo. This sample comprised peripheral blood, obtained in a trial of Ad26.COV2.S vaccine versus placebo. CDR3 in DNA: TGTGCCAGCAGTTCAAATGGCTACACTGAAGCTTTCTTT. Translation: CASSSNGYTEAFF.